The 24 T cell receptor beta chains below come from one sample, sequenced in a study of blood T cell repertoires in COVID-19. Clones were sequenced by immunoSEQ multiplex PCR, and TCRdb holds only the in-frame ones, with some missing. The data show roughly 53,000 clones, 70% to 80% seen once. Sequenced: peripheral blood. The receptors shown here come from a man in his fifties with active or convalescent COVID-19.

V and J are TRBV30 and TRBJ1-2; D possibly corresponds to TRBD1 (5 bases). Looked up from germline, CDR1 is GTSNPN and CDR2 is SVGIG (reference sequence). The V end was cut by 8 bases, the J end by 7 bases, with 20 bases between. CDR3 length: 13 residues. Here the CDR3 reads CAAQDRSDVGYTF. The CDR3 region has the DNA TGTGCCGCACAGGACCGATCTGACGTTGGCTACACCTTC. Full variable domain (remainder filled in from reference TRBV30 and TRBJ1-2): SQTIHQWPATLVQPVGSPLSLECTVEGTSNPNLYWYRQAAGRGLQLLFYSVGIGQISSEVPQNLSASRPQDRQFILSSKKLLLSDSGFYLCAAQDRSDVGYTFGSGTRLTVV.

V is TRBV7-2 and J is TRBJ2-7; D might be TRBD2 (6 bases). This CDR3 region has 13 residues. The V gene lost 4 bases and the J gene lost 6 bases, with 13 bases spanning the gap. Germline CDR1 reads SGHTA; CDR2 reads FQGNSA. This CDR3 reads CASSSGTPPEQYF. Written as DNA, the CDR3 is TGTGCCAGCAGCTCAGGGACTCCACCCGAGCAGTACTTC.

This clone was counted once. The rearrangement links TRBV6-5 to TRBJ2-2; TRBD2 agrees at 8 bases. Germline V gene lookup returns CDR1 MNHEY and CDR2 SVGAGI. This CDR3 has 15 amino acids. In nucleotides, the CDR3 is TGTGCATCAAATGCGGGGGGCGGGTACACCGGGGAGCTGTTTTTT. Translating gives CASNAGGGYTGELFF.

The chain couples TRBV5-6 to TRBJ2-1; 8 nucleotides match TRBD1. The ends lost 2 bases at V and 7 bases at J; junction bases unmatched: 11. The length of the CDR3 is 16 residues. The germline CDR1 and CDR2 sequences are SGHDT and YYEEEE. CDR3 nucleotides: TGTGCCAGCAGCTTCTGGGACAGGTCTTTAGGAAATGAGCAGTTCTTC. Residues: CASSFWDRSLGNEQFF. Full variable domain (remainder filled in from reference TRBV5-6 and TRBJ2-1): DAGVTQSPTHLIKTRGQQVTLRCSPKSGHDTVSWYQQALGQGPQFIFQYYEEEERQRGNFPDRFSGHQFPNYSSELNVNALLLGDSALYLCASSFWDRSLGNEQFFGPGTRLTVL.

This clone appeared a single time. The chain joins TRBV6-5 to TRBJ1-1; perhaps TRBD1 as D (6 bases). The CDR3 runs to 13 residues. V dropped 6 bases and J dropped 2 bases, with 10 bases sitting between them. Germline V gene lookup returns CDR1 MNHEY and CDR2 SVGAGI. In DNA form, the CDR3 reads TGTGCCAGCAGGCAACAGGGCAACACTGAAGCTTTCTTT. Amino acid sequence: CASRQQGNTEAFF.

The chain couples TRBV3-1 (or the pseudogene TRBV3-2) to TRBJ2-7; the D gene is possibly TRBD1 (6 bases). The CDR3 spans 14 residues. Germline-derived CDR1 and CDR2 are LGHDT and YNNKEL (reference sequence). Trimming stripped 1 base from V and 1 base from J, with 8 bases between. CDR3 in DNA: TGTGCCAGCAGCCAAGGCGGACAGTCCTACGAGCAGTACTTC. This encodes CASSQGGQSYEQYF.

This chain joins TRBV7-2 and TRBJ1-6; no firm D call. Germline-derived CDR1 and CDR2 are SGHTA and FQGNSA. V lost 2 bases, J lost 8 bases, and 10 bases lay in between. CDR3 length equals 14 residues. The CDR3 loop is CASSLSIGDSPLHF. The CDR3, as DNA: TGTGCCAGCAGCTTATCGATTGGAGATTCACCCCTCCACTTT.

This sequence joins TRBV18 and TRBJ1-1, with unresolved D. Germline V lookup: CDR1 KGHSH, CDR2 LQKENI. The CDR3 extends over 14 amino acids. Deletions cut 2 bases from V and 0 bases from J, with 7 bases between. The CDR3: CASSPVPMNTEAFF. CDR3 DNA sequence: TGTGCCAGCTCACCAGTACCTATGAACACTGAAGCTTTCTTT.

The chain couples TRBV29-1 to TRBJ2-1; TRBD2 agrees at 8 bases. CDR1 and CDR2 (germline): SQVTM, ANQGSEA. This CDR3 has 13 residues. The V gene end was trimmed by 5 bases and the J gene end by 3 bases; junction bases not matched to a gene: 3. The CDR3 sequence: CSVLAGGYNEQFF. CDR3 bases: TGCAGCGTTCTAGCGGGTGGCTACAATGAGCAGTTCTTC.

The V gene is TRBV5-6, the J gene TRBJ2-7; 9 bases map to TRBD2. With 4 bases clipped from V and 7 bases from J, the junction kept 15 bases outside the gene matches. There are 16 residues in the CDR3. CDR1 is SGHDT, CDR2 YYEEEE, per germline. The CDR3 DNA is TGTGCCAGCAGCCCTCCGGAGATAGCGGGGGTAGGTGAGCAGTACTTC. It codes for CASSPPEIAGVGEQYF.

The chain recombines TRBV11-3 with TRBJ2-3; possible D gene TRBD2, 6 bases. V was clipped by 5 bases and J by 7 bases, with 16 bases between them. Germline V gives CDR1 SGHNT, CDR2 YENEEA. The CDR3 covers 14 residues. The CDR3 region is CASSATARGNTQYF. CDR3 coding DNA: TGTGCCAGCAGCGCGACGGCCCGGGGGAATACGCAGTATTTT.

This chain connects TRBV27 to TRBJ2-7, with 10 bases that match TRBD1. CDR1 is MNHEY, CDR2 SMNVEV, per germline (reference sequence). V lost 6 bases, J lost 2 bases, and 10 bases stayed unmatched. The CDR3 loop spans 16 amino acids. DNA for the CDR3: TGTGCCAGCAGGCCCACCGGGACAGGGGTCCCCTACGAGCAGTACTTC. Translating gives CASRPTGTGVPYEQYF.

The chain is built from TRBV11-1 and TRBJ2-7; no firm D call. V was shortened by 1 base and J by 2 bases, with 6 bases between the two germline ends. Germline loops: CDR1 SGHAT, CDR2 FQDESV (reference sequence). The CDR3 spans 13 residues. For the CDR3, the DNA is TGTGCCAGCAGCTTAGACCAGGCCTACGAGCAGTACTTC. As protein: CASSLDQAYEQYF. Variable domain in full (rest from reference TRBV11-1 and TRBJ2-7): EAEVAQSPRYKITEKSQAVAFWCDPISGHATLYWYRQILGQGPELLVQFQDESVVDDSQLPKDRFSAERLKGVDSTLKIQPAELGDSAMYLCASSLDQAYEQYFGPGTRLTVT.

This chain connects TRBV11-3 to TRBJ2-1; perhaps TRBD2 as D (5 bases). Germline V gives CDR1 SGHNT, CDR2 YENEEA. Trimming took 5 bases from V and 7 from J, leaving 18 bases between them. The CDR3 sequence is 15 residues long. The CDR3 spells CASSHGYGVLNEQFF. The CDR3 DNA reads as TGTGCCAGCAGCCACGGCTACGGGGTGTTGAATGAGCAGTTCTTC.

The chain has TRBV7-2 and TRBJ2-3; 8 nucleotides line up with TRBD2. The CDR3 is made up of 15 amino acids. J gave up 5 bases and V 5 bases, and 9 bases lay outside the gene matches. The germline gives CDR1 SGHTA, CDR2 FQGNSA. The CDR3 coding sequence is TGTGCCAGCAGCCCGGCTAGCGGGTGGCGAGATACGCAGTATTTT. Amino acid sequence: CASSPASGWRDTQYF.

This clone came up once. The CDR3 loop reads CASSRQRQSSYEQYF. The CDR3 DNA is TGTGCCAGCAGTCGCCAACGACAGAGCTCCTACGAGCAGTACTTC. The gene calls are TRBV27 and TRBJ2-7, with D possibly matching TRBD1 (5 bases). This CDR3 has 15 residues. Germline loops: CDR1 MNHEY, CDR2 SMNVEV (reference sequence). V shed 5 bases and J shed 0 bases, with 14 bases lying between them.

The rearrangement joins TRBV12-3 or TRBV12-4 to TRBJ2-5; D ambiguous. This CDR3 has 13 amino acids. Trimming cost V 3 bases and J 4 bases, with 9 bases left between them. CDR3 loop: CASSLIHGETQYF. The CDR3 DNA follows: TGTGCCAGCAGTTTGATCCACGGAGAGACCCAGTACTTC.

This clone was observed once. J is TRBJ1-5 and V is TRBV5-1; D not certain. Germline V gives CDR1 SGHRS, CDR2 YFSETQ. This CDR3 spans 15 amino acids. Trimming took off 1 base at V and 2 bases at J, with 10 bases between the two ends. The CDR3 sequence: CASSLRGDGNQPQHF. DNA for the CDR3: TGCGCCAGCAGCTTGCGGGGTGACGGCAATCAGCCCCAGCATTTT.

The CDR3 protein is CALRGYGYTF. The CDR3 DNA sequence: TGTGCCTTACGAGGCTATGGCTACACCTTC. J is TRBJ1-2 and V is TRBV14, with D unresolved. V lost 11 bases, J lost 4 bases, and 8 bases lay in between. Germline lookup yields CDR1 SGHDN and CDR2 FVKESK. CDR3 length: 10 residues.

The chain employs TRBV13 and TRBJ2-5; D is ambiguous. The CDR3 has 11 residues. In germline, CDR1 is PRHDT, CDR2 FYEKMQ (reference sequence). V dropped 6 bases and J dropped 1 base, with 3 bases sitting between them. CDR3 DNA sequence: TGTGCCAGCAGTCTCCAAGAGACCCAGTACTTC. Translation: CASSLQETQYF.

The CDR3 is CASSQTLNYGYTF. The DNA for the CDR3 is TGTGCCAGCAGCCAAACATTGAACTATGGCTACACCTTC. J is TRBJ1-2 and V is TRBV11-2; no firm D call. The CDR3 is 13 amino acids. The V and J ends lost 5 bases and 2 bases respectively, with 9 bases between them. Germline V gives CDR1 SGHAT, CDR2 FQNNGV.

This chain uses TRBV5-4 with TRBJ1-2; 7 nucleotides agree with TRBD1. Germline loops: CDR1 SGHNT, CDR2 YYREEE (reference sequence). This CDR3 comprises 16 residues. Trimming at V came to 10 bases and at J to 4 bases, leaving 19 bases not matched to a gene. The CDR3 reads CAGSRSTGLVIYGYTF. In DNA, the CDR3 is TGTGCCGGAAGTAGGTCGACAGGGCTTGTCATCTATGGCTACACCTTC.

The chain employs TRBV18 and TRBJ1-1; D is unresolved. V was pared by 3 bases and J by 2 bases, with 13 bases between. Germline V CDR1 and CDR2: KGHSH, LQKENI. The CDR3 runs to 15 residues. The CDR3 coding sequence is TGTGCCAGCTCACCTCGGGAGCCGGGCAACACTGAAGCTTTCTTT. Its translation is CASSPREPGNTEAFF.

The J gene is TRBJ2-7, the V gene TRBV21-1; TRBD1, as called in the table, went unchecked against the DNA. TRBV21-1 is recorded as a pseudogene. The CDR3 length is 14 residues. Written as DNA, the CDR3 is TGTGCCAGCAGAGACAGGGGTTCACCCTACGAGCAGTACTTC. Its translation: CASRDRGSPYEQYF.